The 8 T cell receptor beta chains listed next were all sequenced from one sample in a study of T-cell memory formation after mild COVID-19. TCRdb ran MiXCR on the 5' RACE reads and lists one entry per CDR3 protein. The sample has nearly 350,000 distinct CDR3 sequences, approximately 13% seen once. Material for sequencing was PBMCs or a T cell subset sorted from them (not recorded which). All receptors come from a man between 18 and 35 years old who had mild COVID-19 (a few samples of this study predate the infection). Cell type and time point are not known.

This clonotype showed up just a few times. One end of the junction fails to match germline, which may point to a read error. The V call is TRBV7-7, the J call TRBJ2-1; D is tentatively TRBD1 or TRBD2 (6 bases each). Germline V lookup: CDR1 SSHAT, CDR2 FNYEAQ (reference sequence). The CDR3 consists of 14 residues. CDR3 bases: TGTGCTAGCAGCTTAGGGGGGTGGATGAATGAGCAGTTCTTC. Protein sequence: CASSLGGWMNEQFF.

This sequence joins TRBV14 and TRBJ1-2; tentative D call: TRBD1 (5 bases). Trimming left V 1 base short and J 8 bases short, with 20 bases between. Germline V gives CDR1 SGHDN, CDR2 FVKESK. The CDR3 has 16 amino acids. CDR3 in DNA: TGTGCCAGCAGCCAAGCGACGTCAGGGCTGGTTGGGGGCTACACCTTC. Its translation: CASSQATSGLVGGYTF. The variable domain in full, completed from reference TRBV14 and TRBJ1-2, reads EAGVTQFPSHSVIEKGQTVTLRCDPISGHDNLYWYRRVMGKEIKFLLHFVKESKQDESGMPNNRFLAERTGGTYSTLKVQPAELEDSGVYFCASSQATSGLVGGYTFGSGTRLTVV.

This clonotype was seen many times. The chain recombines TRBV7-2 with TRBJ1-1; possible D gene TRBD1, 6 bases. Germline values: CDR1 SGHTA, CDR2 FQGNSA. V lost 0 bases, J lost 8 bases, and 16 bases lay in between. The CDR3 spans 15 residues. The CDR3 loop reads CASSLASGLGTEAFF. Written as DNA, the CDR3 is TGTGCCAGCAGCTTAGCGAGTGGGTTGGGGACAGAAGCTTTCTTT.

This clonotype was counted a single time. This chain connects TRBV6-2 or TRBV6-3 to TRBJ2-7, with D perhaps matching TRBD1 (5 bases). From germline, CDR1 is MNHEY and CDR2 SVGEGT. V lost 2 bases and J 7 bases, leaving 9 bases between the germline ends. The CDR3 is 12 residues long. This CDR3 is CASSYRPGEQYV. In DNA, the CDR3 is TGTGCCAGCAGTTACCGACCAGGGGAGCAGTACGTC.

The chain is built from TRBV7-9 and TRBJ2-5, with TRBD2 matching over 11 bases. CDR1 and CDR2 (germline): SEHNR, FQNEAQ (reference sequence). The junction had 10 bases not matched to a gene; V was cut back by 5 bases and J by 5 bases. This CDR3 has 16 amino acids. CDR3 nucleotides: TGTGCCAGCAGCAGTAGCGGGGGGGCCGGCGGGGAGACCCAGTACTTC. It encodes CASSSSGGAGGETQYF.

This clonotype was counted at least ten times. The chain has TRBV4-3 and TRBJ2-1; D may be TRBD1 or TRBD2 (7 bases each). The CDR3 covers 14 residues. Germline V gene sequence: CDR1 LGHNA, CDR2 YSLEER. V lost 3 bases and J 8 bases, leaving 14 bases between the germline ends. CDR3 amino acids: CASSHIQGGYEQFF. In nucleotides, the CDR3 is TGCGCCAGCAGCCACATCCAGGGGGGGTATGAGCAGTTCTTC.

The rearrangement links TRBV7-2 to TRBJ2-5; D not certain. From germline, CDR1 is SGHTA and CDR2 FQGNSA. The V end was cut by 5 bases, the J end by 5 bases, with 18 bases between. This CDR3 region has 15 residues. The CDR3 DNA sequence: TGTGCCAGCAGCCGAAGGGTGGGGATTGGGGAGACCCAGTACTTC. It translates to CASSRRVGIGETQYF.

This clonotype came up a few times. The V call is TRBV15, the J call TRBJ1-2, with 8 bases matching TRBD1. The V and J ends lost 3 bases and 8 bases, in that order; junction bases with no gene match: 8. The CDR3 has 14 amino acids. The germline gives CDR1 LNHNV, CDR2 YYDKDF (reference sequence). CDR3 bases: TGTGCCACCAGCAGGTCGGGACAGGCGCAGGGCTACACCTTC. Residues: CATSRSGQAQGYTF.